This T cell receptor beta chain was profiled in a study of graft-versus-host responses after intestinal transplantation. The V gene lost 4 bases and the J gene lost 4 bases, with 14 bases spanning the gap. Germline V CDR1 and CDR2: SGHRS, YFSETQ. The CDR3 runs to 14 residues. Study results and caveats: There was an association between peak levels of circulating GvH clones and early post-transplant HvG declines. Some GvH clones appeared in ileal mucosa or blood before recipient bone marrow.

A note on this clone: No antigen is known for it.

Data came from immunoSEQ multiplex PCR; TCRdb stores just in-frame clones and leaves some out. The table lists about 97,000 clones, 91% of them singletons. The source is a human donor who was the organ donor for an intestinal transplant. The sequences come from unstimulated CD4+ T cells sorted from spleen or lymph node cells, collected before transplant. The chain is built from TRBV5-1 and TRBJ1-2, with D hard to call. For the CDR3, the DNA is TGCGCCAGCAGCCCCTCAGGTACCGGCTATGGCTACACCTTC. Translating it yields CASSPSGTGYGYTF.